This TCR beta chain was sequenced during a study of blood T cell repertoires in COVID-19. For the study at large: Whether acute or convalescent, the COVID-19 samples came from the United States, Italy and Spain. T cells, B-cell-depleted T cells, or PBMCs supplied cDNA or gDNA.

This CDR3 region has 14 residues. The germline V gene has CDR1 SNHLY and CDR2 FYNNEI. V was clipped by 4 bases and J by 2 bases; unmatched bases: 4. Sequencing was performed with immunoSEQ multiplex PCR; in TCRdb, only in-frame clones are kept and a portion is missing. The sample has approximately 210,000 clones, around four fifths seen once. The chain has TRBV2 and TRBJ2-5; 7 bases are shared with TRBD2. The TCR originated in a woman in her forties or fifties with active or convalescent COVID-19. The sequenced material came from peripheral blood. CDR3 protein: CASSVGTNQETQYF. In DNA, the CDR3 is TGTGCCAGCAGTGTGGGGACTAATCAAGAGACCCAGTACTTC.